The rows below give T cell receptor beta chains drawn from one sample of a study of T cell responses to AZD1222 COVID-19 vaccine. The repertoire was sequenced with immunoSEQ multiplex PCR; TCRdb's copy has only in-frame clones and lacks some. This sample has 200,000 to 250,000 clones, with 94% found just once. The sequences come from peripheral blood, collected 28 days after the second dose of the MenACWY control vaccine. The receptors shown here come from an adult who received the MenACWY meningococcal vaccine as a control. CDR3s include the opening cysteine and the closing phenylalanine or tryptophan. Each record gives: D gene, J gene, CDR3 length, clone size, V gene, CDR3 DNA, CDR3 protein. D genes are given only for firm matches. Size tells how often a clone was seen (once, few, many) or the class of an expanded clone, and some rows leave it out.

- | TRBJ1-1 | 9 | - | TRBV28 | TGTGCCAGCGGTACTGAAGCTTTCTTT | CASGTEAFF
- | TRBJ2-7 | 14 | - | TRBV7-8 | TGTGCCAGCAGCTTAGGGCAAGCTAACTACGAGCAGTACTTC | CASSLGQANYEQYF
- | TRBJ2-7 | 11 | once | TRBV19 | TGTGCCAGCCGTGGCTGGGGCGAGCAGTACTTC | CASRGWGEQYF
- | TRBJ1-1 | 15 | - | TRBV15 | TGTGCCACCAGCAGAGATCTGGGGCCGAACACTGAAGCTTTCTTT | CATSRDLGPNTEAFF
TRBD1 | TRBJ1-5 | 17 | - | TRBV30 | TGTGCCTGGAGTCCGGGACAGAACACGTATAGCAATCAGCCCCAGCATTTT | CAWSPGQNTYSNQPQHF
- | TRBJ2-3 | 11 | - | TRBV19 | TGTGCCAGTAGTATCGGAGATACGCAGTATTTT | CASSIGDTQYF
TRBD1 | TRBJ2-5 | 14 | once | TRBV3-1/TRBV3-2 | TGTGCCAGCAGCCAGGACAGGGTTCCAGAGACCCAGTACTTC | CASSQDRVPETQYF
- | TRBJ2-1 | 14 | once | TRBV6-5 | TGTGCCAGCAGACAGGACCGGCCGGGGGATGAGCAGTTCTTC | CASRQDRPGDEQFF
- | TRBJ1-2 | 14 | - | TRBV6-1 | TGTGCCAGCAGTGAAGTGTCGGGGGCGCGCGGCTACACCTTC | CASSEVSGARGYTF
TRBD2 | TRBJ2-1 | 16 | - | TRBV3-1/TRBV3-2 | TGTGCCAGCAGCCTTCCCGGGACTAGCGGCATCAATGAGCAGTTCTTC | CASSLPGTSGINEQFF
- | TRBJ2-7 | 10 | - | TRBV9 | TGTGCCAGCAGCCCACACGAGCAGTACTTC | CASSPHEQYF
- | TRBJ2-7 | 13 | - | TRBV6-4 | TGTGCCAGCAGTGAGCAGAGTGGCTACGAGCAGTACTTC | CASSEQSGYEQYF
- | TRBJ2-2 | 12 | - | TRBV30 | TGTGCCTGGAGTGTACCCCCCGGGGAGCTGTTTTTT | CAWSVPPGELFF
TRBD1 | TRBJ1-4 | 14 | once | TRBV5-1 | TGCGCCAGCAGCTTAGAGGGGGCAGATGAAAAACTGTTTTTT | CASSLEGADEKLFF
- | TRBJ1-2 | 14 | - | TRBV10-3 | TGTGCCATCAGGGAACAGGGATCGGACTATGGCTACACCTTC | CAIREQGSDYGYTF
- | TRBJ2-1 | 14 | - | TRBV3-1/TRBV3-2 | TGTGCCAGCAGCCAAGTTCCCCTCCAGAGTGAGCAGTTCTTC | CASSQVPLQSEQFF
- | TRBJ2-7 | 15 | - | TRBV9 | TGTGCCAGCAGCGAGGGGAATTCGGCCGCGTACGAGCAGTACTTC | CASSEGNSAAYEQYF
TRBD1 | TRBJ1-5 | 14 | - | TRBV28 | TGTGCCAGCAGTTTTAGGACAGGGAATCAGCCCCAGCATTTT | CASSFRTGNQPQHF
TRBD2 | TRBJ2-1 | 20 | - | TRBV6-1 | TGTGCCAGCAGTGATGGAGGACAGGGCCTAGCGGGGGTGTCCTACAATGAGCAGTTCTTC | CASSDGGQGLAGVSYNEQFF
- | TRBJ2-1 | 12 | - | TRBV2 | TGTGCCAGCAGTCCGGGCCCGCGGGAGCAGTTCTTC | CASSPGPREQFF
- | TRBJ1-2 | 14 | - | TRBV28 | TGTGCCAGCAGTTCATCGGGGGTAAACTATGGCTACACCTTC | CASSSSGVNYGYTF
TRBD2 | TRBJ2-1 | 17 | - | TRBV28 | TGTGCCAGCAGCCCACGGGAGGGCAAGCAGACCTACAATGAGCAGTTCTTC | CASSPREGKQTYNEQFF
TRBD1 | TRBJ1-2 | 13 | - | TRBV5-1 | TGCGCCAGCATGTCAGGGGGGAACTATGGCTACACCTTC | CASMSGGNYGYTF
- | TRBJ2-1 | 15 | - | TRBV5-1 | TGCGCCAGCAGCGTCACCGGGACCCCTGGCGGTGAGCAGTTCTTC | CASSVTGTPGGEQFF
- | TRBJ2-5 | 15 | - | TRBV27 | TGTGCCAGCAGTTTAACCACAGGGTCTGCCGAGACCCAGTACTTC | CASSLTTGSAETQYF
TRBD1 | TRBJ2-7 | 16 | once | TRBV5-4 | TGTGCCAGCAGCTTCGGAATCACAGGGGGCTCAGCCGAGCAGTACTTC | CASSFGITGGSAEQYF
- | TRBJ1-5 | 15 | - | TRBV6-5 | TGTGCCAGCAGTATTGACACCACCCTAAATCAGCCCCAGCATTTT | CASSIDTTLNQPQHF
TRBD1 | TRBJ2-7 | 15 | - | TRBV9 | TGTGCCAGCAGCGTAGATGGGGGACAGGGCTACGAGCAGTACTTC | CASSVDGGQGYEQYF
- | TRBJ1-2 | 12 | - | TRBV6-5 | TGTGCCAGCAGTTTACAGGGCCTGGGCTACACCTTC | CASSLQGLGYTF
- | TRBJ1-5 | 13 | - | TRBV5-5 | TGTGCCAGCAGCCCTGACAGTTATCAGCCCCAGCATTTT | CASSPDSYQPQHF
- | TRBJ1-2 | 16 | - | TRBV11-2 | TGTGCCAGCAGCCCCCCCGGGGTAGGGGAGAGCTATGGCTACACCTTC | CASSPPGVGESYGYTF
TRBD1 | TRBJ1-1 | 12 | - | TRBV29-1 | TGCAGCAGTAGGACAGGGGGGGATGAAGCTTTCTTT | CSSRTGGDEAFF
- | TRBJ1-6 | 13 | - | TRBV28 | TGTGCCAGCAGCCGGGTCGGTAATTCACCCCTCCACTTT | CASSRVGNSPLHF
- | TRBJ1-5 | 15 | - | TRBV19 | TGTGCCAGTAGTATGAAATACAGTAGCAATCAGCCCCAGCATTTT | CASSMKYSSNQPQHF
TRBD1 | TRBJ1-5 | 14 | - | TRBV11-2 | TGTGCCAGCAGCCCGGACAGGGGTCATCAGCCCCAGCATTTT | CASSPDRGHQPQHF
- | TRBJ1-6 | 15 | - | TRBV7-3 | TGTGCCAGCAGCTTGGGGGGAGAGGGGAATTCACCCCTCCACTTT | CASSLGGEGNSPLHF
TRBD2 | TRBJ2-5 | 18 | - | TRBV4-2 | TGTGCCAGCAGCCAAGAATTGGTCGGCCTAGCGGGCCAAGAGACCCAGTACTTC | CASSQELVGLAGQETQYF
TRBD2 | TRBJ2-3 | 17 | - | TRBV28 | TGTGCCAGCATCGAAGTGGGGGCTAGCGGGAGGACAGATACGCAGTATTTT | CASIEVGASGRTDTQYF
- | TRBJ1-6 | 15 | - | TRBV15 | TGTGCCACCAGCGACCGGGACTCGCTGAATTCACCCCTCCACTTT | CATSDRDSLNSPLHF
TRBD1 | TRBJ2-3 | 11 | - | TRBV19 | TGTGCCGTTCAGGGGGCTGATACGCAGTATTTT | CAVQGADTQYF
- | TRBJ1-3 | 13 | - | TRBV13 | TGTGCCAGCAGCTCGGGGTCAGGAAACACCATATATTTT | CASSSGSGNTIYF
- | TRBJ2-7 | 14 | - | TRBV7-2 | TGTGCCAGCAGCTTAGTTGCAGAGGCCTACGAGCAGTACTTC | CASSLVAEAYEQYF
- | TRBJ1-2 | 16 | - | TRBV10-3 | TGTGCCATCAGTGAGTTGGGGGGGGCGTTGAGCTATGGCTACACCTTC | CAISELGGALSYGYTF
- | TRBJ1-1 | 14 | - | TRBV3-1/TRBV3-2 | TGTGCCAGCAGCCAAGGGGGCTACGGCACTGAAGCTTTCTTT | CASSQGGYGTEAFF
- | TRBJ2-3 | 17 | - | TRBV21-1 | TGTGCCAGCAGCAAAGGTCCACAGGGGGCAGATCCAGATACGCAGTATTTT | CASSKGPQGADPDTQYF
- | TRBJ1-6 | 17 | - | TRBV5-1 | TGCGCCAGCAGCCAGCCCGGAGATTCGATAAATAATTCACCCCTCCACTTT | CASSQPGDSINNSPLHF
- | TRBJ1-2 | 15 | - | TRBV15 | TGTGCCACCAGTCCCGCGGGGTTAATAAACTATGGCTACACCTTC | CATSPAGLINYGYTF
- | TRBJ2-5 | 14 | - | TRBV5-1 | TGCGCCAGCAGCTTCAGGGGTCCCCAAGAGACCCAGTACTTC | CASSFRGPQETQYF
TRBD2 | TRBJ2-7 | 15 | - | TRBV5-4 | TGTGCCAGCAGCTCACCCGGGACTAGTCGTGCCGAGCAGTACTTC | CASSSPGTSRAEQYF
- | TRBJ1-2 | 13 | - | TRBV6-5 | TGTGCCAGCAGTTACTCGATGGGTGGTGGCTACACCTTC | CASSYSMGGGYTF
- | TRBJ1-2 | 13 | - | TRBV12-3/TRBV12-4 | TGTGCCAGCAGTAGGGACGGAAAATATGGCTACACCTTC | CASSRDGKYGYTF
- | TRBJ1-5 | 16 | - | TRBV5-1 | TGCGCCAGCAGCTCCTCGGGGCCAAATAGCAATCAGCCCCAGCATTTT | CASSSSGPNSNQPQHF
- | TRBJ2-7 | 15 | - | TRBV30 | TGTGCCTGCACACCTAGCGAGAGAAATACCTACGAGCAGTACTTC | CACTPSERNTYEQYF
- | TRBJ1-5 | 15 | - | TRBV27 | TGTGCCAGCAGTTTTGGGCAGACTAGCAATCAGCCCCAGCATTTT | CASSFGQTSNQPQHF